The 7 T cell receptor beta chains listed next were all sequenced from one sample in a study of T cell repertoires in cytomegalovirus infection. One entry per CDR3 protein, called by TCRdb with MiXCR from the reads. The sample has under 350,000 distinct CDR3 sequences; about 9.1% are singletons. Sample: PBMCs. The receptors stem from a human donor in good health (CMV status not recorded). Some clones in this sample may be carry-over from other donors' samples.

This clonotype was seen many times. Mismatch with germline at one junction end may stem from a read error. The chain carries TRBV7-9 and TRBJ2-2, with 9 nucleotides matching TRBD1. There are 16 residues in the CDR3. Germline V lookup: CDR1 SEHNR, CDR2 FQNEAQ (reference sequence). The CDR3 sequence: CASSFVQGANIGELFF. In nucleotides, the CDR3 is TGTGCCAGCAGCTTCGTACAGGGGGCTAACATCGGGGAGCTGTTTTTT. Combining the CDR3 with reference TRBV7-9 and TRBJ2-2 gives the whole variable domain DTGVSQNPRHKITKRGQNVTFRCDPISEHNRLYWYRQTLGQGPEFLTYFQNEAQLEKSRLLSDRFSAERPKGSFSTLEIQRTEQGDSAMYLCASSFVQGANIGELFFGEGSRLTVL.

In its sample, this clonotype was seen many times. The gene calls are TRBV7-9 and TRBJ1-2; D gene uncertain. CDR1 is SEHNR and CDR2 is FQNEAQ in the germline V gene (reference sequence). The germline V and J ends were trimmed by 1 base and 6 bases, with 6 bases remaining between them. The CDR3 covers 12 residues. This CDR3 reads CASSLGEDGYTF. In DNA, the CDR3 is TGTGCCAGCAGCTTAGGTGAAGATGGCTACACCTTC.

This clonotype was detected many times. The chain recombines TRBV11-3 with TRBJ1-3, with 7 bases lining up with TRBD1. J lost 4 bases, V lost 5 bases, and 14 bases had no gene match. The CDR3 runs 17 residues. The germline gives CDR1 SGHNT, CDR2 YENEEA. The CDR3 region is CASSGGTAKKSGNTIYF. The DNA for the CDR3 is TGTGCCAGCAGCGGGGGGACAGCCAAAAAATCCGGAAACACCATATATTTT. The full variable domain, completed using reference TRBV11-3 and TRBJ1-3, is EAGVVQSPRYKIIEKKQPVAFWCNPISGHNTLYWYLQNLGQGPELLIRYENEEAVDDSQLPKDRFSAERLKGVDSTLKIQPAELGDSAVYLCASSGGTAKKSGNTIYFGEGSWLTVV.

This clonotype was seen at least ten times. The chain uses TRBV28 and TRBJ2-3, with 15 bases lining up with TRBD2. Germline CDR1 is MDHEN and CDR2 is SYDVKM. V lost 3 bases to trimming and J lost 1 base; unmatched junction nucleotides: 17. The CDR3 contains 22 residues. In DNA form, the CDR3 reads TGTGCCAGCAGTTTGTTCCTCGGCCGTGGGACTAGCGGGGGGCCGGGCACAGATACGCAGTATTTT. Translation: CASSLFLGRGTSGGPGTDTQYF.

This sequence joins TRBV7-2 and TRBJ2-5, with D maybe TRBD2 (7 bases). The CDR3 sequence is 15 residues long. V was trimmed by 5 bases and J by 4 bases, leaving 17 bases between them. Germline-derived CDR1 and CDR2 are SGHTA and FQGNSA. The CDR3 nucleotides are TGTGCCAGCAGCCCCCCCGTAGGGGGGGGAGAGACCCAGTACTTC. Amino acid sequence: CASSPPVGGGETQYF.

This clonotype was recorded at least ten times. The chain couples TRBV7-2 to TRBJ1-1; D gene ambiguous. Germline V gene lookup returns CDR1 SGHTA and CDR2 FQGNSA. The CDR3 has 14 amino acids. The V end was cut by 0 bases, the J end by 5 bases, with 10 bases between. CDR3 sequence: CASSLAGLGTEAFF. CDR3 bases: TGTGCCAGCAGCTTAGCTGGGTTGGGTACTGAAGCTTTCTTT.

This clonotype was seen many times. The chain carries TRBV18 and TRBJ1-5, with D maybe TRBD1 (5 bases). This CDR3 has 17 residues. CDR1 is KGHSH and CDR2 is LQKENI in the germline V gene. Between the trimmed V and J ends, which lost 0 bases and 0 bases, there was a span of 12 bases. The CDR3 here is CASSPPGGVDSNQPQHF. The DNA for the CDR3 is TGTGCCAGCTCACCACCCGGGGGGGTCGATAGCAATCAGCCCCAGCATTTT.